This T cell receptor beta chain was identified in a study of blood T cells in healthy people across ages. About the research overall: Capturing about one barcoded beta molecule per two T cells was achieved by template switching.

Study observations and caveats: Getting older went along with TCR beta diversity per million T cells dropping roughly linearly.

On this clonotype itself: The target antigen is unknown.

A second roughly 7 to 12 cycle PCR used barcoded and J-beta primers. TCRdb processed the 5' RACE reads anew with MiXCR; each CDR3 protein has one entry. The sample holds approximately 1.5 million distinct CDR3 sequences, around 35% seen once. Isolation per sample recovered at least 7 million PBMCs. A minimum of 5.5 micrograms of total RNA was extracted per sample. The J segment lost 3 bases and the V segment lost 5 bases, leaving 9 bases of the junction unmatched. This CDR3 is built from 15 residues. Germline CDR1 and CDR2: SGHTA and FQGNSA. The source material was blood. V gene TRBV7-2 combines with J gene TRBJ1-1, with TRBD1 matching 7 bases. The receptor's source is a young woman in good health. This chain's CDR3 is CASSHRETGYTEAFF. DNA of the CDR3: TGTGCCAGCAGCCACCGAGAGACAGGGTACACTGAAGCTTTCTTT.